The clone carrying this TCR beta chain occurred once. Its antigen remains unknown. The sample comes from a study of shared clonotypes between healthy human individuals. For sorted subsets, 150 to 200 ng DNA per replicate equaled approximately 32,000 T cell genomes. Repertoires were generated with immunoSEQ multiplex PCR, while TCRdb's copy carries only in-frame clones and drops some. Altogether about 2 million clones are present, 85% to 95% being singletons, with the ten largest covering 0.13%. V shed 0 bases and J shed 5 bases, with 10 bases lying between them. Per the germline V gene, CDR1 is MNHNS and CDR2 is SASEGT. There are 14 residues in the CDR3. Participating donors were healthy, HIV-negative adults free of recent acute infections or vaccinations. Whole-study results and caveats: It was the non-shared clonotypes that had lower generation probabilities than clonotypes shared by all four donors.

Material: naive CD4+ T cells sorted from blood. Subset meaning: CD45RA+ positively selected. This TCR was sampled from a man younger than 30 in good health. The rearrangement uses TRBV6-1 and TRBJ1-1, with a weak D call TRBD1 (5 bases). CDR3 sequence: CASSEAQGTTEAFF. The CDR3 DNA sequence: TGTGCCAGCAGTGAAGCGCAGGGAACAACTGAAGCTTTCTTT.